This passage covers 9 T cell receptor beta chains from one sample sequenced in a study of T cell clonality in common variable immunodeficiency. Their specific antigens are unknown. Overall study results and limits: Reportedly, TCR beta sequences from common variable immunodeficiency showed fewer deletions and N-nucleotide insertions.

TCRdb's copy holds only in-frame clones and misses some; the assay was immunoSEQ multiplex PCR. The sample has under 40,000 clones, none seen only once; the top ten hold 5.4%. Sequencing was performed on peripheral blood mononuclear cells. Source of these receptors: a human donor with common variable immunodeficiency.

As concerns this clone: The read is 3 residues too short to cover the CDR3 end, so that end is filled in from the germline J gene. V and J are TRBV6-1 and TRBJ1-6; D gene uncertain. The germline V and J ends were trimmed by 0 bases and 10 bases, with 25 bases remaining between them. CDR1 and CDR2 (germline): MNHNS, SASEGT. The CDR3 sequence is 19 residues long. CDR3 DNA (partial): TGTGCCAGCAGTGAAGCCCCCCCGGGGTTGGGTGGGGATCGGTCACCC. As protein: CASSEAPPGLGGDRSP. The whole CDR3 region reads CASSEAPPGLGGDRSPLHF.

This clone was counted between two and nine times. The read gets to within 3 residues of the CDR3 end, and the germline J gene fills in the rest. V and J are TRBV6-2 or TRBV6-3 and TRBJ1-1; D ambiguous. CDR1 is MNHEY and CDR2 is SVGEGT in the germline V gene. Deletions cut 5 bases from V and 2 bases from J, with 6 bases between. The CDR3 covers 12 residues. The sequenced part of the CDR3 DNA is TGTGCCAGCAGTCCCTATAACACTGAA. This codes for CASSPYNTE. The CDR3, in full, reads CASSPYNTEAFF.

This clone was counted between two and nine times. The read terminates 3 residues before the CDR3 end, so the remaining end is supplied by the germline J gene. The V and J genes are TRBV6-2 or TRBV6-3 and TRBJ2-5; 7 bases are shared with TRBD2. Germline CDR1 reads MNHEY; CDR2 reads SVGEGT. The CDR3 runs to 14 residues. The V segment lost 6 bases and the J segment 7 bases; nucleotides outside the gene matches: 11. The CDR3 spells CASSTPGGRGTQYF. Incomplete CDR3 DNA: TGTGCCAGCAGCACTCCGGGGGGTCGTGGGACC.

This clone showed up many times. The read falls 3 residues short of the CDR3 end, and the missing part is taken from the germline J gene. V is TRBV5-5 and J is TRBJ1-1; D possibly corresponds to TRBD1 (6 bases). The CDR3 contains 13 residues. V lost 4 bases and J lost 4, with 11 bases in between. Germline CDR1 is SGHKS and CDR2 is YYEKEE (reference sequence). The sequenced CDR3 bases are TGTGCCAGCAGCGCGATGGGGGCCACTGAA. Translating it yields CASSAMGATE. The complete CDR3 protein is CASSAMGATEAFF.

Here the CDR3 reads CASSNPPGSNSPLHF. The CDR3 bases that were read are TGTGCCAGTAGTAACCCTCCGGGTTCCAATTCACCC. V gene TRBV19 combines with J gene TRBJ1-6; the D is unclear. The CDR3 is cut off 3 residues early in the read; its end comes from the germline J gene. Germline CDR1 LNHDA, CDR2 SQIVND (reference sequence). The V end lost 4 bases, the J end lost 7 bases, and 14 bases lay between the germline ends. There are 15 residues in the CDR3.

The chain's CDR3 is CASSQSGGSGKGETQYF. CDR3 bases read: TGCGCCAGCAGTCAATCGGGGGGATCGGGCAAAGGAGAGACC. V is TRBV23-1 and J is TRBJ2-5; TRBD2 might be the D (6 bases). The CDR3 end lies 3 residues beyond the end of the read and is filled in from the germline J gene. Being an ORF, TRBV23-1 has a function that is uncertain. V dropped 0 bases and J dropped 4 bases, with 18 bases sitting between them. This CDR3 region has 17 residues.

There are a few counts of this clone. One junction end does not reproduce the germline sequence, and a read error may be involved. The part of the CDR3 DNA that was read is TGTGTCTGGGGTAGCGGGGGGCCCCCCCCAAACAATGAG. Residues: CVWGSGGPPPNNE. The whole CDR3 is CVWGSGGPPPNNEQFF. The chain has TRBV30 and TRBJ2-1, with 10 bases that match TRBD2. The read terminates 3 residues before the CDR3 end, so the remaining end is supplied by the germline J gene. CDR1 is GTSNPN and CDR2 is SVGIG in the germline V gene (reference sequence). The CDR3 has 16 amino acids. Full variable domain (rest looked up from reference TRBV30 and TRBJ2-1): SQTIHQWPATLVQPVGSPLSLECTVEGTSNPNLYWYRQAAGRGLQLLFYSVGIGQISSEVPQNLSASRPQDRQFILSSKKLLLSDSGFYLCVWGSGGPPPNNEQFFGPGTRLTVL.

The table lists this clone with many counts. The DNA ends 3 residues before the CDR3 does, and the rest of the CDR3 is filled in from the germline J gene. V gene TRBV7-2 combines with J gene TRBJ1-1; 8 nucleotides match TRBD1. The CDR3 is 13 residues long. The V gene's germline CDR1 is SGHTA and CDR2 FQGNSA. Germline trimming cut 5 bases from V and 5 bases from J; bases unmatched to any gene: 4. This CDR3 reads CASSTTGDTEAFF. The CDR3 bases that were read are TGTGCCAGCAGCACGACAGGGGATACTGAA.

This clone was counted ten times or more. The read ends 3 residues shy of where the CDR3 ends; the end is completed using the germline J gene. This chain uses TRBV29-1 with TRBJ2-2; 7 bases are a match to TRBD1. Germline CDR1 reads SQVTM; CDR2 reads ANQGSEA. V shed 6 bases and J 5 bases; nucleotides not matched to a gene: 12. This CDR3 has 15 amino acids. The chain's CDR3 is CSVRTPGQRTGELFF. The part of the CDR3 DNA that was read is TGCAGCGTGCGGACCCCGGGACAGAGGACCGGGGAG.